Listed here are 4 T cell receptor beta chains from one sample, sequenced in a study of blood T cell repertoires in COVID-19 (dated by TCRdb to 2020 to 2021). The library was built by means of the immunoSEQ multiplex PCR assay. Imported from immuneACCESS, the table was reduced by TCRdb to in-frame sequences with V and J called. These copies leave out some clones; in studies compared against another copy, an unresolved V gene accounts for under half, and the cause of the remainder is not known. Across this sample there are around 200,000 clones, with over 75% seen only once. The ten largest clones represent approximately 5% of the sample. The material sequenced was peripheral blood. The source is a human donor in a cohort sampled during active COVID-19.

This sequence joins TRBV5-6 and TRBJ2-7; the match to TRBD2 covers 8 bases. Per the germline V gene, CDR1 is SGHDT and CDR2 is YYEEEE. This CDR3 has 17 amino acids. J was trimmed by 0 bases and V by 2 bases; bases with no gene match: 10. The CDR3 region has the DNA TGTGCCAGCAGCTTAACCGGGGCGGGGGGAAGCTCCTACGAGCAGTACTTC. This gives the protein CASSLTGAGGSSYEQYF.

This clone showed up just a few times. The CDR3: CASSTGRVGSYEQYF. The CDR3 region has the DNA TGCGCCAGCAGTACCGGGAGGGTGGGATCCTACGAGCAGTACTTC. The rearrangement uses TRBV10-1 and TRBJ2-7, with 8 positions matching TRBD2. Germline CDR1 is WNHNN and CDR2 is SYGVQD (reference sequence). V lost 5 bases to trimming and J lost 1 base; unmatched junction nucleotides: 7. The CDR3 spans 15 residues.

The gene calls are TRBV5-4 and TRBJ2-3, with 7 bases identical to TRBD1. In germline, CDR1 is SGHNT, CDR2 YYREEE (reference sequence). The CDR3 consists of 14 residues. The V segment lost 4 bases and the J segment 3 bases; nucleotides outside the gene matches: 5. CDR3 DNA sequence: TGTGCCAGCAGCACGGACAGGTTGACAGATACGCAGTATTTT. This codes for CASSTDRLTDTQYF.

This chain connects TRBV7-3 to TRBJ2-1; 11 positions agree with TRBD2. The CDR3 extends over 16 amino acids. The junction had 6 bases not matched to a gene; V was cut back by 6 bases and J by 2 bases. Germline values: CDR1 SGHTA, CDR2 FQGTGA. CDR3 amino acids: CASSFLAGGTYNEQFF. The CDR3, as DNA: TGTGCCAGCAGTTTCTTAGCGGGAGGGACCTACAATGAGCAGTTCTTC.